The clone carrying this T cell receptor beta chain is a singleton in its sample. Antigen specificity is unknown. The same CDR3 is also encoded by other DNA sequences in this sample. The CDR3 sequence is 13 residues long. The V end lost 5 bases, the J end lost 4 bases, and 11 bases lay between the germline ends. The germline V gene encodes CDR1 MNHEY and CDR2 SVGEGT. Documented treatment: 19 received Ad26.COV2.S at low or high dose, single or two shots; 5 received placebo; per-sample allocation not given. Sampling took place 63 days after the first vaccine or placebo injection. The sample belongs to a study of Ad26.COV2.S vaccination and SARS-CoV-2 variants. Study-level information: The donor participated in the COV1001 trial, in its Ad26.COV2.S arm.

This table comes from immunoSEQ multiplex PCR, and its TCRdb copy is limited to in-frame clones, with some not included. The sample lists 380,000 or so clones; around 89% were seen once. Findings and caveats of the study: Substantial breadth was reported for post-vaccination spike-specific CD8+ and CD4+ T cells.

The chain has TRBV6-2 or TRBV6-3 and TRBJ1-2; D may be TRBD1 (6 bases). The receptor comes from a person between 18 and 59 years old who received the Ad26.COV2.S COVID-19 vaccine or a placebo. Sample: peripheral blood, taken in a trial of Ad26.COV2.S vaccine versus placebo. Here the CDR3 DNA reads TGTGCCAGCAGTCTACAGGGCCTCTATGGCTACACCTTC. It translates to CASSLQGLYGYTF.